The T cell receptor beta chain described here comes from a study of T cells after yellow fever vaccination. In the study overall: The fractions with low cell numbers were processed using SMART-Seq v4 Ultra Low Input. General study points: Post-booster repertoires again held most primary-vaccination clones (about 95% CD4, roughly 89% CD8).

The CDR3 consists of 12 residues. Losses at the gene ends were 5 bases for V and 8 bases for J; bases not matched to a gene: 2. Germline lookup yields CDR1 MNHNY and CDR2 SVGAGI (reference sequence). TCRdb passed the 5' RACE reads through MiXCR, listing each CDR3 protein once. The table includes 250,000 to 400,000 distinct CDR3 sequences, 3.5% to 5% detected once. With respect to this clonotype: The antigen remains undetermined.

This chain links TRBV6-6 with TRBJ2-1; 8 bases match TRBD1. This TCR was recovered from a man between 18 and 35 years old who received the YFV17D yellow fever vaccine. The sample here was PBMCs, taken 15 days after the yellow fever booster vaccination. The CDR3 DNA sequence: TGTGCCAGCAGTGACAGGGGCGATGAGCAGTTCTTC. Its protein is CASSDRGDEQFF.